The T cell receptor (beta chain) described here comes from a study of ipilimumab plus nivolumab after autologous stem cell transplantation (dated by TCRdb to the early 2020s). Notes on the research overall: A median of 5 ipilimumab doses and 8 or 9 nivolumab doses was received by trial patients. Primary refractory and relapsed disease were included in the DLBCL cohort, with 18-month progression-free survival of around 84% and 29%, respectively. The trial enrolled patients with high-risk diffuse large B cell lymphoma, mature T cell lymphoma, or multiple myeloma undergoing autologous transplant. The intent-to-treat population of the trial was made up of 35 to 40 patients. The paper's findings and limits, for the study overall: Per the authors, a biologic rationale for further study of the post-transplant checkpoint inhibition approach was offered by T cell receptor repertoire, regulatory T cell phenotype and gut microbiota profiles. The authors concluded that, as post-transplant consolidation, combined checkpoint inhibition appeared tolerable.

A remark on this clone: This receptor's antigen is unknown. No base qualities exist here, and no much larger clone lies one base off it.

Starting 14 to 28 days after the autologous transplant, patients began checkpoint therapy, which included ipilimumab at 1 mg/kg intravenously on day 1 of selected weeks. Patients received nivolumab at 3 mg/kg intravenously on day 1 of weeks 1, 4, 7, 10, and every two weeks through week 26. This was a Phase Ib clinical trial that tested ipilimumab plus nivolumab, given as combined checkpoint inhibition, for consolidation following autologous stem cell transplantation. Library preparation was by the immunoSEQ multiplex PCR assay. Held by TCRdb, this immuneACCESS table contains in-frame sequences only and omits some clones. Under half of the omission traces to an unresolved V gene where checked; the cause of the rest is unknown. The sample table records under 20,000 clones; roughly four fifths of these occur just once. Approximately 6.8% of the sample belongs to the ten largest clones. The CDR3 measures 15 amino acids from cysteine to phenylalanine. CDR3 DNA only is kept here, 45 bases in frame from base 1. CDR1 and CDR2, looked up from the germline V gene, are MGHDK and SYGVNS. V is cut by 1 base and J by 3 bases, and the space between the germline ends is 9 bases.

The chain is assembled from TRBV25-1 and TRBJ1-4; there is no confident call for the D gene. The receptor was isolated from a male donor with diffuse large B-cell lymphoma. The sequenced sample was PBMCs, obtained in a trial of ipilimumab plus nivolumab as post-transplant consolidation. The bases are TGTGCCAGCAGTGAATTTCGGTGGGCTAATGAAAAACTGTTTTTT. Its amino acids are CASSEFRWANEKLFF.